The clone carrying this T cell receptor beta chain turned up a few times. This entry comes from a study of blood T cells in healthy people across ages. For the second PCR, which ran for about 7 to 11 cycles, a sample-barcoded 5' primer and a J-beta primer mix were used. TCRdb recomputed calls from the 5' RACE reads with MiXCR, one row per CDR3 protein. The sample has about 970,000 distinct CDR3 sequences, roughly 50% seen once. The CDR3 spans 15 residues. Trimming removed 3 bases from V and 1 base from J, with 13 bases in between. Germline assignment: CDR1 SGDLS and CDR2 YYNGEE. Specimen: blood. The receptor was derived from a woman aged 60-75 years in good health. J is TRBJ2-5 and V is TRBV9; D may be TRBD2 (7 bases). The CDR3 sequence is CASSERGGGQETQYF. The CDR3 region has the DNA TGTGCCAGCAGCGAAAGGGGGGGCGGCCAAGAGACCCAGTACTTC. Filled out from reference TRBV9 and TRBJ2-5, the complete variable domain reads DSGVTQTPKHLITATGQRVTLRCSPRSGDLSVYWYQQSLDQGLQFLIQYYNGEERAKGNILERFSAQQFPDLHSELNLSSLELGDSALYFCASSERGGGQETQYFGPGTRLLVL.